The T cell receptor (beta chain) described here comes from a study of OX40 agonist ivuxolimab in advanced cancers. Study-wide points: Compared with others, partial responders at 0.1-3.0 mg/kg displayed clonal expansion among the lowest.

As to this clone: Its antigen remains unknown.

Repertoires were generated with immunoSEQ multiplex PCR, while TCRdb's copy carries only in-frame clones and drops some. Of some 39,000 clones listed, about 87% are singletons. Trimming shortened V by 3 bases and J by 1 base, and 13 bases separated the two germline ends. CDR1 is ENHRY and CDR2 is SYGVKD in the germline V gene. The CDR3 totals 16 residues. The sequences come from CD4+ or CD8+ T cells sorted from blood, collected in a trial of the OX40 agonist ivuxolimab. The chain employs TRBV10-3 and TRBJ1-3, with D unresolved. The TCR sequence derives from an adult with an advanced solid tumor such as melanoma, head and neck, liver or kidney cancer. The CDR3, as DNA: TGTGCCATCAGTGACCAGAGGTACGGGTCTGGAAACACCATATATTTT. Residues: CAISDQRYGSGNTIYF.